Shown below are 17 T cell receptor beta chains from a single sample sequenced in a study of blood T cell repertoires in COVID-19. Assay: immunoSEQ multiplex PCR; the TCRdb copy retains only in-frame clones and omits some. The data show around 35,000 clones, 90% seen once. Sequencing was carried out using peripheral blood. The receptor source for this set is a human donor in a cohort sampled during active COVID-19.

The chain couples TRBV7-9 to TRBJ1-1; no definite D call. The CDR3 has 13 residues. V was pared by 5 bases and J by 8 bases, with 15 bases between. CDR1 and CDR2 (germline): SEHNR, FQNEAQ (reference sequence). The CDR3 DNA follows: TGTGCCAGCAGCAGTTATGTCGGTAGCGAAGCTTTCTTT. This gives the protein CASSSYVGSEAFF.

The gene calls are TRBV9 and TRBJ1-1, with 7 positions matching TRBD1. The CDR3 spans 15 residues. CDR1 is SGDLS and CDR2 is YYNGEE in the germline V gene. Losses at the gene ends were 0 bases for V and 1 base for J; bases not matched to a gene: 3. CDR3 sequence: CASSVGGGANTEAFF. DNA of the CDR3: TGTGCCAGCAGCGTAGGAGGGGGCGCGAACACTGAAGCTTTCTTT.

This sequence joins TRBV27 and TRBJ2-5, with D possibly TRBD1 on 6 matching bases. The CDR3 runs to 14 residues. CDR1 and CDR2 (germline): MNHEY, SMNVEV (reference sequence). The V end lost 4 bases, the J end lost 1 base, and 10 bases lay between the germline ends. The CDR3 DNA reads as TGTGCCAGCAGTTCAGGGGCCCCCCAAGAGACCCAGTACTTC. Protein: CASSSGAPQETQYF.

In nucleotides, the CDR3 is TGTGCCACCACCGAGTTCGTACAGGAGGGCACTGAAGCTTTCTTT. Its protein product is CATTEFVQEGTEAFF. The V and J genes are TRBV19 and TRBJ1-1; D might be TRBD1 (5 bases). Germline V gene lookup returns CDR1 LNHDA and CDR2 SQIVND (reference sequence). The CDR3 has 15 residues. Trimming shortened V by 10 bases and J by 4 bases, and 22 bases separated the two germline ends. The complete variable domain, with remaining parts taken from reference TRBV19 and TRBJ1-1, reads DGGITQSPKYLFRKEGQNVTLSCEQNLNHDAMYWYRQDPGQGLRLIYYSQIVNDFQKGDIAEGYSVSREKKESFPLTVTSAQKNPTAFYLCATTEFVQEGTEAFFGQGTRLTVV.

This rearrangement joins TRBV6-2 or TRBV6-3 to TRBJ2-3, with D possibly being TRBD1 (6 bases). Trimming stripped 4 bases from V and 2 bases from J, with 13 bases between. The CDR3 is made up of 15 amino acids. Germline V gene sequence: CDR1 MNHEY, CDR2 SVGEGT. The CDR3 protein is CASSFPGVVTDTQYF. CDR3 DNA sequence: TGTGCCAGCAGTTTTCCAGGGGTCGTCACAGATACGCAGTATTTT.

This clone was seen once. The chain carries TRBV27 and TRBJ2-1, with 7 bases identical to TRBD2. This CDR3 is built from 15 residues. After removal of 5 bases from V and 5 bases from J, the junction contained 9 bases not matched to a gene. CDR1 MNHEY and CDR2 SMNVEV come from the germline V gene (reference sequence). The CDR3 here is CASSRSAGANNEQFF. CDR3 sequence (DNA): TGTGCCAGCAGTCGGTCCGCGGGAGCGAACAATGAGCAGTTCTTC.

This clone was seen only once. V usage is TRBV30 and J usage is TRBJ2-4; perhaps TRBD2 as D (5 bases). Between the trimmed V and J ends, which lost 0 bases and 0 bases, there was a span of 12 bases. CDR3 size: 16 residues. From germline, CDR1 is GTSNPN and CDR2 SVGIG (reference sequence). The CDR3 is CAWSVVGGLAKNIQYF. DNA for the CDR3: TGTGCCTGGAGTGTAGTAGGAGGACTAGCCAAAAACATTCAGTACTTC.

The table lists this clone with a count of one. V gene TRBV27 combines with J gene TRBJ1-5; TRBD1 aligns across 7 bases. Per the germline V gene, CDR1 is MNHEY and CDR2 is SMNVEV (reference sequence). V lost 6 bases and J lost 0; bases outside the gene matches: 11. CDR3 length: 17 residues. Here the CDR3 DNA reads TGTGCCAGCAGCGAGACAGGGCGAAGATATAGCAATCAGCCCCAGCATTTT. This translates into CASSETGRRYSNQPQHF.

This chain links TRBV7-2 with TRBJ1-1, with D possibly matching TRBD1 (6 bases). The length of the CDR3 is 13 residues. Germline CDR1 SGHTA, CDR2 FQGNSA. V lost 5 bases to trimming and J lost 5 bases, with 12 bases between them. The CDR3 here is CASSESGVTEAFF. As DNA, the CDR3 is TGTGCCAGCAGCGAATCAGGGGTGACTGAAGCTTTCTTT.

V gene TRBV30 combines with J gene TRBJ2-7; 10 nucleotides align to TRBD2. The CDR3 has 16 residues. Losses at the gene ends were 0 bases for V and 3 bases for J; bases not matched to a gene: 8. The germline V gene has CDR1 GTSNPN and CDR2 SVGIG (reference sequence). CDR3 amino acids: CAWSVKSASGSYEQYF. CDR3 coding DNA: TGTGCCTGGAGTGTAAAGTCGGCTAGCGGGAGCTACGAGCAGTACTTC.

The V and J genes are TRBV11-2 and TRBJ2-3; TRBD1 matches at 11 bases. Per the germline V gene, CDR1 is SGHAT and CDR2 is FQNNGV. With V trimmed by 3 bases and J by 7 bases, 9 bases remained unmatched. The CDR3 has 16 residues. CDR3 in amino acids: CASSLRDRGVRYTQYF. The CDR3 coding sequence is TGTGCCAGCAGCTTGCGGGACAGGGGGGTTCGCTATACGCAGTATTTT.

CDR3 loop: CASSEGQANNQPQHF. As DNA, the CDR3 is TGCGCCAGCAGCGAGGGACAGGCGAACAATCAGCCCCAGCATTTT. This chain joins TRBV5-1 and TRBJ1-5; 8 bases agree with TRBD1. J was trimmed by 3 bases and V by 4 bases; bases with no gene match: 6. Germline CDR1 SGHRS, CDR2 YFSETQ. The CDR3 has 15 residues. The full variable domain, with the rest looked up from reference TRBV5-1 and TRBJ1-5, is KAGVTQTPRYLIKTRGQQVTLSCSPISGHRSVSWYQQTPGQGLQFLFEYFSETQRNKGNFPGRFSGRQFSNSRSEMNVSTLELGDSALYLCASSEGQANNQPQHFGDGTRLSIL.

The rearrangement joins TRBV15 to TRBJ2-7; 7 bases are a match to TRBD2. The CDR3 runs 12 residues. Germline V lookup: CDR1 LNHNV, CDR2 YYDKDF (reference sequence). Trimming cost V 5 bases and J 2 bases; bases outside gene matches: 0. The CDR3 DNA follows: TGTGCCACCAGCCGGGGGGCCTACGAGCAGTACTTC. Translated, it gives CATSRGAYEQYF.

V usage is TRBV30 and J usage is TRBJ2-3, with 11 bases identical to TRBD2. After removal of 5 bases from V and 2 bases from J, the junction contained 12 bases not matched to a gene. Germline CDR1 and CDR2: GTSNPN and SVGIG (reference sequence). This CDR3 has 17 amino acids. The CDR3 is CAWDSTRTSGPTDTQYF. In DNA, the CDR3 is TGTGCCTGGGATAGTACCAGGACTAGCGGGCCCACAGATACGCAGTATTTT.

This clone was counted once. The chain carries TRBV6-5 and TRBJ2-1, with D tentatively TRBD1 (6 bases). V dropped 6 bases and J dropped 10 bases, with 22 bases sitting between them. CDR3 length: 15 residues. Germline CDR1 reads MNHEY; CDR2 reads SVGAGI. The CDR3 nucleotides are TGTGCCAGCAGAGGGGGTCCATCAGGTGGGTGGGAGCAGTTCTTC. The encoded protein is CASRGGPSGGWEQFF.

The chain combines TRBV27 with TRBJ2-1; D gene ambiguous. The ends were cut back, 6 bases at V and 6 bases at J, with 18 bases in the middle. Germline CDR1 MNHEY, CDR2 SMNVEV (reference sequence). This CDR3 has 15 residues. The CDR3 nucleotides are TGTGCCAGCAGCTTCTTCCCCGTGTCTCGCAATGAGCAGTTCTTC. It translates to CASSFFPVSRNEQFF.

V is TRBV5-6 and J is TRBJ1-1; perhaps TRBD1 as D (5 bases). The CDR3 sequence is 15 residues long. Germline CDR1 SGHDT, CDR2 YYEEEE. Trimming stripped 1 base from V and 4 bases from J, with 14 bases between. For the CDR3, the DNA is TGTGCCAGCAGCTTGTTCGGCAGGGAAGCCACTGAAGCTTTCTTT. Its protein is CASSLFGREATEAFF.